This passage covers 14 T cell receptor beta chains from one sample sequenced in a study of OX40 agonist ivuxolimab in advanced cancers. Using immunoSEQ multiplex PCR, the repertoire was profiled, and TCRdb retains in-frame clones only, with some absent. The sample lists 60,000 to 70,000 clones, 89% occurring once. The source material was CD4+ or CD8+ T cells sorted from blood, sampled in a trial of the OX40 agonist ivuxolimab. The receptors come from an adult with an advanced solid tumor such as melanoma, head and neck, liver or kidney cancer.

The CDR3 DNA reads as TGTGCCAGCAGTGAAGAGATGGGCTATGGCTACACCTTC. This translates into CASSEEMGYGYTF. The chain combines TRBV6-1 with TRBJ1-2; D unclear. The V and J ends lost 1 base and 4 bases respectively, with 7 bases between them. Germline CDR1 MNHNS, CDR2 SASEGT. There are 13 residues in the CDR3.

The chain employs TRBV5-1 and TRBJ1-4; no clear D. CDR3 length equals 15 residues. Trimming removed 0 bases at V and 3 bases at J, with 9 bases between. CDR1 and CDR2 from the germline V gene are SGHRS and YFSETQ. The CDR3 nucleotides read TGCGCCAGCAGCTTGGTCGTCCAGCCTAATGAAAAACTGTTTTTT. This encodes CASSLVVQPNEKLFF. Using reference TRBV5-1 and TRBJ1-4 for the parts outside the CDR3, the full variable domain is KAGVTQTPRYLIKTRGQQVTLSCSPISGHRSVSWYQQTPGQGLQFLFEYFSETQRNKGNFPGRFSGRQFSNSRSEMNVSTLELGDSALYLCASSLVVQPNEKLFFGSGTQLSVL.

The rearrangement uses TRBV10-2 and TRBJ1-4, with D tentatively TRBD1 (5 bases). The ends were cut back, 6 bases at V and 4 bases at J, with 12 bases in the middle. Germline V CDR1 and CDR2: WSHSY, SAAADI. This CDR3 is built from 14 residues. The CDR3 sequence is CASSRGSINEKLFF. The CDR3 nucleotides read TGCGCCAGCAGCCGGGGGAGCATTAATGAAAAACTGTTTTTT.

The chain carries TRBV7-9 and TRBJ2-7; either TRBD1 or TRBD2 may fit D (7 bases each). CDR3 length: 16 amino acids. Germline lookup yields CDR1 SEHNR and CDR2 FQNEAQ (reference sequence). V gave up 5 bases and J gave up 4 bases, with 21 bases separating them. The chain's CDR3 is CASSHNHRGGEYEQYF. CDR3 DNA sequence: TGTGCCAGCAGCCACAACCACAGGGGAGGGGAGTACGAGCAGTACTTC.

This chain connects TRBV5-1 to TRBJ1-1, with a possible D match to TRBD1 (6 bases). V lost 0 bases and J lost 1, with 7 bases in between. Germline CDR1 SGHRS, CDR2 YFSETQ. The CDR3 spans 14 residues. CDR3 sequence reads: CASSLAQGNTEAFF. The CDR3 DNA is TGCGCCAGCAGCTTGGCACAGGGGAACACTGAAGCTTTCTTT.

This rearrangement joins TRBV14 to TRBJ1-1; no clear D gene. CDR3 size: 17 residues. The V gene's germline CDR1 is SGHDN and CDR2 FVKESK. Deletions cut 3 bases from V and 10 bases from J, with 27 bases between. The CDR3: CASSQSSPGYQISGAFF. The CDR3 bases are TGTGCCAGCAGCCAGAGTTCCCCGGGCTATCAAATTTCAGGAGCTTTCTTT.

In regard to this clone: Mismatch with germline at one junction end may stem from a read error. The CDR3 here is CASSETPPRTSGPKTGELFF. DNA of the CDR3: TGTGCCAGCAGTGAAACCCCGCCCCGGACTAGCGGGCCGAAAACCGGGGAGCTGTTTTTT. This chain uses TRBV6-4 with TRBJ2-2; TRBD2 aligns across 11 bases. The CDR3 sequence is 20 residues long. Germline CDR1 and CDR2: MRHNA and SNTAGT.

This chain uses TRBV28 with TRBJ1-5; 8 nucleotides match TRBD1. This CDR3 is 18 amino acids long. The V segment lost 3 bases and the J segment 0 bases; nucleotides outside the gene matches: 10. Per germline, CDR1 MDHEN and CDR2 SYDVKM. The DNA for the CDR3 is TGTGCCAGCAGTTTGCCTATAGGACAGGGTTATAGCAATCAGCCCCAGCATTTT. It yields the protein CASSLPIGQGYSNQPQHF.

The V and J genes are TRBV28 and TRBJ1-1; D is undetermined. Per the germline V gene, CDR1 is MDHEN and CDR2 is SYDVKM. The CDR3 length is 12 residues. Trimming pared 8 bases from V and 7 bases from J, leaving 14 bases between. The CDR3 protein is CASRLPGNEAFF. CDR3 nucleotides: TGTGCCAGCCGCCTACCGGGGAATGAAGCTTTCTTT.

CDR3 region: CASSPLPGGSNQPQHF. The CDR3 nucleotides read TGTGCCAGCAGTCCATTGCCCGGAGGCAGCAATCAGCCCCAGCATTTT. The chain employs TRBV27 and TRBJ1-5; D remains unclear. Trimming pared 5 bases from V and 1 base from J, leaving 15 bases between. Germline CDR1 MNHEY, CDR2 SMNVEV (reference sequence). The CDR3 is 16 residues long.

J is TRBJ1-5 and V is TRBV23-1; weak D call: TRBD1 (5 bases). TRBV23-1 belongs to the ORF category, with a function that is uncertain. V lost 11 bases, J lost 4 bases, and 18 bases lay in between. CDR3 size: 14 residues. CDR3 sequence: CAPPRGLINQPQHF. Here the CDR3 DNA reads TGCGCCCCTCCGAGGGGACTGATAAATCAGCCCCAGCATTTT.

The chain uses TRBV6-1 and TRBJ2-3; the D is unclear. The V and J ends lost 4 bases and 0 bases respectively, with 11 bases between them. There are 15 residues in the CDR3. Germline CDR1 MNHNS, CDR2 SASEGT. CDR3 sequence (DNA): TGTGCCAGCAGTGTCCCCAGGAGAAGCACAGATACGCAGTATTTT. Translated, it gives CASSVPRRSTDTQYF.

The rearrangement links TRBV19 to TRBJ1-5, with D possibly matching TRBD1 (6 bases). The CDR3 extends over 16 amino acids. The V end was cut by 4 bases, the J end by 4 bases, with 17 bases between. The germline gives CDR1 LNHDA, CDR2 SQIVND (reference sequence). CDR3 sequence reads: CASSTSQGRWNQPQHF. As DNA, the CDR3 is TGTGCCAGTAGTACGAGCCAGGGGCGCTGGAATCAGCCCCAGCATTTT.

V gene TRBV11-2 combines with J gene TRBJ2-5; D is perhaps TRBD1 or TRBD2 (6 bases each). V was clipped by 6 bases and J by 0 bases, with 11 bases between them. Germline CDR1 SGHAT, CDR2 FQNNGV. CDR3 length equals 14 residues. The CDR3 DNA follows: TGTGCCAGCAGTCGGGGGCAGTACCAAGAGACCCAGTACTTC. This gives the protein CASSRGQYQETQYF.